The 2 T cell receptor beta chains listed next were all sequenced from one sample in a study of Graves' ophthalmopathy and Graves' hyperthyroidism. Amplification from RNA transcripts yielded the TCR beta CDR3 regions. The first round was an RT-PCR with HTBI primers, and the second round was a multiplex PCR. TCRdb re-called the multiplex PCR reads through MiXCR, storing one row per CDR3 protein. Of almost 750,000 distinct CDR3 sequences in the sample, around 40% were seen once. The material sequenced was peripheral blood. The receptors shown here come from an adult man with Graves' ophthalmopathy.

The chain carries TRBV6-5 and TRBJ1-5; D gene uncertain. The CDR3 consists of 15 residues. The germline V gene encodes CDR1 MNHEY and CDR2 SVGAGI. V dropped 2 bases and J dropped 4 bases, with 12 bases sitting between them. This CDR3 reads CASSYVGVENQPQHF. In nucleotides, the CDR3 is TGTGCCAGCAGTTACGTTGGGGTGGAGAATCAGCCCCAGCATTTT.

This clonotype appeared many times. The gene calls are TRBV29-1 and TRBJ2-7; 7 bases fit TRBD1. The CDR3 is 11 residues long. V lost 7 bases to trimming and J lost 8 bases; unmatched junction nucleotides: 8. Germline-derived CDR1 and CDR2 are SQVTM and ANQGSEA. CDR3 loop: CSGRDSIKQYF. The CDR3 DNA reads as TGCAGCGGCCGGGACAGTATAAAGCAGTACTTC.